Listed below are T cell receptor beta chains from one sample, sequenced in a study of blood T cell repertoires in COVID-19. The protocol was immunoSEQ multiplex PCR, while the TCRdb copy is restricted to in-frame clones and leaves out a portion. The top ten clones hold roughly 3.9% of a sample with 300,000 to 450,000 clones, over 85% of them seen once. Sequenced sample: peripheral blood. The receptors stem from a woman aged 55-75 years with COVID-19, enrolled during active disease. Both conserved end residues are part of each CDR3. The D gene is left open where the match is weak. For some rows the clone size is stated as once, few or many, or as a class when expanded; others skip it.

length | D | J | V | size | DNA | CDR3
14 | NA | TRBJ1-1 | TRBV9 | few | TGTGCCAGCAGCGTAGGAACAGGGTGGACTGAAGCTTTCTTT | CASSVGTGWTEAFF
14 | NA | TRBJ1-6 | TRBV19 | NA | TGTGCCAGTAGCTCCGGTCTCAAAAGTTCACCCCTCCACTTT | CASSSGLKSSPLHF
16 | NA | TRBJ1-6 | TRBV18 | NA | TGTGCCAGCTCACCCACAGGGAGCTCCTATAATTCACCCCTCCACTTT | CASSPTGSSYNSPLHF
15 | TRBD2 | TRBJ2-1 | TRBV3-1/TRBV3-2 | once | TGTGCCAGCAGCCAGGAATCCGGGACTAATCCTGAGCAGTTCTTC | CASSQESGTNPEQFF
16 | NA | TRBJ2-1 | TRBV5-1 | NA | TGCGCCAGCAGCTTGGTGGGGGCGGATTGGTACAATGAGCAGTTCTTC | CASSLVGADWYNEQFF
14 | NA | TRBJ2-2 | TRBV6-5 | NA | TGTGCCAGCAGTTACGGTGGGGCAGACGGGGAGCTGTTTTTT | CASSYGGADGELFF
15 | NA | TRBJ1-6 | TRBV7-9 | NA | TGTGCCAGCAGCTTAATCGCGGGAGGGAATTCACCCCTCCACTTT | CASSLIAGGNSPLHF
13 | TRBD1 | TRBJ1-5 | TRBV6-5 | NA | TGTGCCAGCAGGCTCAACCAGGGGGTTTTACAGCATTTT | CASRLNQGVLQHF
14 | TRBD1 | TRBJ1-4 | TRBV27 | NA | TGTGCCAGCAGTGAACAGGGGGCGGGTGAAAAACTGTTTTTT | CASSEQGAGEKLFF
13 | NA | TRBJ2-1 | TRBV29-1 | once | TGCAGCGGGAGTCAGAGCTCCTACAATGAGCAGTTCTTC | CSGSQSSYNEQFF
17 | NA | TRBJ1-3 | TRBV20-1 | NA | TGCAGTGCTAGTCACGGAGCCCAAGGGGTGTCTGGAAACACCATATATTTT | CSASHGAQGVSGNTIYF
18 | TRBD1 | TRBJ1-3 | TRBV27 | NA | TGTGCCAGCAGTCCCTTTTCTCTCGGACAGGTCTCTGGAAACACCATATATTTT | CASSPFSLGQVSGNTIYF
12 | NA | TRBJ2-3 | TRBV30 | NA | TGTGCCTGGACACCGGGAGCGGATACGCAGTATTTT | CAWTPGADTQYF
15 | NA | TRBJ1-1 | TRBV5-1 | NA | TGCGCCAGCAGCACCCTACAGGGCCAGAACACTGAAGCTTTCTTT | CASSTLQGQNTEAFF
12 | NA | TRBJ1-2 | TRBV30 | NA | TGTGCCTGGACCCCTCCGGGGTATGGCTACACCTTC | CAWTPPGYGYTF
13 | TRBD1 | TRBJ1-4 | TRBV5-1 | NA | TGCGCCAGCAGCAGGACAGGCGGCGAAAAACTGTTTTTT | CASSRTGGEKLFF
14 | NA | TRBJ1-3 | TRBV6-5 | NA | TGTGCCAGCCGCCGCGTCGTTGCTGGAAACACCATATATTTT | CASRRVVAGNTIYF
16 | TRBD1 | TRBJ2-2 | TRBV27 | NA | TGTGCCAGCAGTTTATTGGGGACAGTGAACACCGGGGAGCTGTTTTTT | CASSLLGTVNTGELFF
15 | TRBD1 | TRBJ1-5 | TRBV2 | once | TGTGCCAGCAGTGAGGAGGGGGCTTTCAATCAGCCCCAGCATTTT | CASSEEGAFNQPQHF
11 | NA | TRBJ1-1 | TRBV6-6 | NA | TGTGCCAGCAGCAAGAACACTGAAGCTTTCTTT | CASSKNTEAFF
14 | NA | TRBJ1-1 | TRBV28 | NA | TGTGCCAGCAGTTTAATCAGGGCGAACACTGAAGCTTTCTTT | CASSLIRANTEAFF
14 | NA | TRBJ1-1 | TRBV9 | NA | TGTGCCAGCAGCGTTAGCAATTTGAACACTGAAGCTTTCTTT | CASSVSNLNTEAFF
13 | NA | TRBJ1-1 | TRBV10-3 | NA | TGTGCCGGTAGGGGGACCCTGAACACTGAAGCTTTCTTT | CAGRGTLNTEAFF
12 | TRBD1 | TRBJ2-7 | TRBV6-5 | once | TGTGCCAGCAGTTACAGGGGGCAGGAGCAGTACTTC | CASSYRGQEQYF
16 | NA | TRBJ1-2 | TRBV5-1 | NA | TGCGCCAGCAGCTTGGCCTCATTGCTGGGGGGCTATGGCTACACCTTC | CASSLASLLGGYGYTF
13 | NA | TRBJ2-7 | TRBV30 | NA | TGTGCCTGGAAGGCGGCTCAAACCTACGAGCAGTACTTC | CAWKAAQTYEQYF
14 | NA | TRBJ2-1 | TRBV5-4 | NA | TGTGCCAGCAGCTTGCGTGGGCTTAACAATGAGCAGTTCTTC | CASSLRGLNNEQFF
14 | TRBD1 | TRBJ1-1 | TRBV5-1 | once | TGCGCCAGCAGTAAGGGACAGACGAACACTGAAGCTTTCTTT | CASSKGQTNTEAFF
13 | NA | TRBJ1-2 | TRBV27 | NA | TGTGCCAGCAGTTTCAGGTCGGGATCTGGCTACACCTTC | CASSFRSGSGYTF
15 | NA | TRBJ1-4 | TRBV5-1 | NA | TGCGCCAGCAGCTTATCAGGGGCAACTAATGAAAAACTGTTTTTT | CASSLSGATNEKLFF
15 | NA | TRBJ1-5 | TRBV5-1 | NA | TGCGCCAGCAGCTTCGGGGAAAATAGCAATCAGCCCCAGCATTTT | CASSFGENSNQPQHF
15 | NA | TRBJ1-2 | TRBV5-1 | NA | TGCGCCAGCAGCTTGGGAGGGAGGTCGAACTATGGCTACACCTTC | CASSLGGRSNYGYTF
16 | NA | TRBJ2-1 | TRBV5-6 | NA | TGTGCCAGCAGCCTCCCAGGGGACACCAAAACCAATGAGCAGTTCTTC | CASSLPGDTKTNEQFF
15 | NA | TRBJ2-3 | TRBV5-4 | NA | TGTGCCAGCAGCTTGGAACTTCTCCCCACAGATACGCAGTATTTT | CASSLELLPTDTQYF